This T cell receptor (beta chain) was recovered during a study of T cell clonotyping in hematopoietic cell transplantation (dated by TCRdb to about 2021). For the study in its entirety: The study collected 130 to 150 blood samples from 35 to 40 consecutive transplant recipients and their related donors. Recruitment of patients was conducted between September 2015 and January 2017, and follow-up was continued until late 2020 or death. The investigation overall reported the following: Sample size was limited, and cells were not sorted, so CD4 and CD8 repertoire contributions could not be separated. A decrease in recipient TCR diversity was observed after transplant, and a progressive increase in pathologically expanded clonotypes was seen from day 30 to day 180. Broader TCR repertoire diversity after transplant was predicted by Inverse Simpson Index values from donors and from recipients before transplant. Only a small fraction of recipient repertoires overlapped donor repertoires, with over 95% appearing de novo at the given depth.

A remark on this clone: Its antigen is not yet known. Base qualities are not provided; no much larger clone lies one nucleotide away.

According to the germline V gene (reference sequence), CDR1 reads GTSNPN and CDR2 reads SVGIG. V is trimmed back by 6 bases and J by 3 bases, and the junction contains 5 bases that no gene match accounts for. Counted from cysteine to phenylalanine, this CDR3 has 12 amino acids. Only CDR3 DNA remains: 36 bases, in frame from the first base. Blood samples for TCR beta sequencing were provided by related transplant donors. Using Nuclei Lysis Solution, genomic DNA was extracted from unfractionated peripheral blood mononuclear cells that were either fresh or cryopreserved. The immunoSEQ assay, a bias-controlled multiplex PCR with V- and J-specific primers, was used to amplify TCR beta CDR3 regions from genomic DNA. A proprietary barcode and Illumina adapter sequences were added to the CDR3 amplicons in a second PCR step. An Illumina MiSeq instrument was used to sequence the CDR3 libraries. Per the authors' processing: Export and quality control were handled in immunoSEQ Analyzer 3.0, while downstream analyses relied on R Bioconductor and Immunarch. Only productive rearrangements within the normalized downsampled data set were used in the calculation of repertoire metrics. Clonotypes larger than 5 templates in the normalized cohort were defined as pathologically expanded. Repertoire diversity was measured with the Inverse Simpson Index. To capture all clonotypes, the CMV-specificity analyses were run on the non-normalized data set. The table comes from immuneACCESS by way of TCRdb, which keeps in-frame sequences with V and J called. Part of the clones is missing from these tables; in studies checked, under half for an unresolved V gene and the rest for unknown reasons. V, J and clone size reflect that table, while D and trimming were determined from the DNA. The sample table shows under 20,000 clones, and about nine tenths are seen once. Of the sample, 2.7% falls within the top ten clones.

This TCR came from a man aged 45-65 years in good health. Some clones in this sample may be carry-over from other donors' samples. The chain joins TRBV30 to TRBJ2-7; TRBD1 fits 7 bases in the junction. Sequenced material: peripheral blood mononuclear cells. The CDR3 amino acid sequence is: CACTGALYEQYF. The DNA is TGTGCCTGCACAGGGGCTCTCTACGAGCAGTACTTC.